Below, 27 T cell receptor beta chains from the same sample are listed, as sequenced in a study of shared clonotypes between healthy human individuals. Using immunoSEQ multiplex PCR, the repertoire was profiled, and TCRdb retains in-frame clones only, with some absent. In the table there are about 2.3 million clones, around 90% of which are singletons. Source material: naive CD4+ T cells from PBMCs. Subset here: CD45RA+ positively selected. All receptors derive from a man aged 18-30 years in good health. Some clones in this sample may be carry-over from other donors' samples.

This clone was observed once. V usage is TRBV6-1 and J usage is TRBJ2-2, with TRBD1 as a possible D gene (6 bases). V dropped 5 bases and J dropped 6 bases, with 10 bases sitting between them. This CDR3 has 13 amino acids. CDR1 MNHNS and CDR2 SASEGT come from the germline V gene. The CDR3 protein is CASSSYRAGELFF. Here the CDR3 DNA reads TGTGCCAGCAGTTCCTACAGGGCCGGGGAGCTGTTTTTT.

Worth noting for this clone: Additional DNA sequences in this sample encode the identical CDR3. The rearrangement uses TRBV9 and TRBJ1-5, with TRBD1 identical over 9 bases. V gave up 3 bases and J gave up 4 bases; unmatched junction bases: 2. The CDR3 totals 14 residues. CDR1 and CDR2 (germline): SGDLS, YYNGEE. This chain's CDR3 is CASSATGGNQPQHF. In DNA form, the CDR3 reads TGTGCCAGCAGCGCGACAGGGGGAAATCAGCCCCAGCATTTT.

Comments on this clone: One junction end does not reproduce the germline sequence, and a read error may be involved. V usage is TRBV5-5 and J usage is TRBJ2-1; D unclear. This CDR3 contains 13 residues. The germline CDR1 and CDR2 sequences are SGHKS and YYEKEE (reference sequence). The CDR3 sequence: CASSSELYSEQFF. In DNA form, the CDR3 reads TGTGCCAGCAGCTCGGAATTGTACAGTGAGCAGTTCTTC.

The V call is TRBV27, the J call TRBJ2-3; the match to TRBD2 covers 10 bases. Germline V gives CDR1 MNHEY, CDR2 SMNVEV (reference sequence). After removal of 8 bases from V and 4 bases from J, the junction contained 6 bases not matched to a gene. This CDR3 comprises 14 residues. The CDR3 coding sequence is TGTGCCAGCTGGCTAGCGGGAGTATCAGATACGCAGTATTTT. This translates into CASWLAGVSDTQYF.

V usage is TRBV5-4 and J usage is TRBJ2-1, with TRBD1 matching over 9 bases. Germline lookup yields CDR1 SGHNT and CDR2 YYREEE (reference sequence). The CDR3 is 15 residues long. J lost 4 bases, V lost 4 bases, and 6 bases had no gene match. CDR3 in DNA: TGTGCCAGCAGCCAACAGGGGGCGCGATACAATGAGCAGTTCTTC. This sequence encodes CASSQQGARYNEQFF.

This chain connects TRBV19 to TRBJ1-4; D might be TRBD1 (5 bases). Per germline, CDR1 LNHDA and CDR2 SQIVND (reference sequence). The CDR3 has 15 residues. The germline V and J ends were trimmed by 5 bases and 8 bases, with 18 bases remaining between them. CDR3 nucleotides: TGTGCCAGTAGTGACCTACCGGCCCGGGGGGAAAAACTGTTTTTT. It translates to CASSDLPARGEKLFF.

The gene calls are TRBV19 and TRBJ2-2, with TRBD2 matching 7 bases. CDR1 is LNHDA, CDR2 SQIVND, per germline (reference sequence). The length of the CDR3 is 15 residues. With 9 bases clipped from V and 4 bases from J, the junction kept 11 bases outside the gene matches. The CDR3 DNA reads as TGTGCCAGCGAGCGGACGGAGCGGGGCACCGGGGAGCTGTTTTTT. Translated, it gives CASERTERGTGELFF.

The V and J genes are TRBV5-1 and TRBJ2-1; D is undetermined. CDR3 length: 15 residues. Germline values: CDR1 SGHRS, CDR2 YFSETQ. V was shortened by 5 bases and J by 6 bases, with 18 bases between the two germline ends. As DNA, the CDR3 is TGCGCCAGCAGTCCCCGGGCTACCATGGGCAATGAGCAGTTCTTC. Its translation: CASSPRATMGNEQFF.

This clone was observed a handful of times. The CDR3 DNA reads as TGCAGCGTTCACAGGGGAGTGAACACTGAAGCTTTCTTT. Translation gives CSVHRGVNTEAFF. The V and J genes are TRBV29-1 and TRBJ1-1, with 7 bases identical to TRBD1. The germline V gene has CDR1 SQVTM and CDR2 ANQGSEA. CDR3 length equals 13 residues. J gave up 0 bases and V 5 bases, and 3 bases lay outside the gene matches.

CDR3 bases: TGTGCCAGCACAACAGGGGCTTTAGGATCTGGGGCCAACGTCCTGACTTTC. This encodes CASTTGALGSGANVLTF. The chain is built from TRBV28 and TRBJ2-6, with 7 nucleotides matching TRBD1. Looked up from germline, CDR1 is MDHEN and CDR2 is SYDVKM. Trimming took 7 bases from V and 1 from J; bases not matched to a gene: 10. This CDR3 region has 17 residues.

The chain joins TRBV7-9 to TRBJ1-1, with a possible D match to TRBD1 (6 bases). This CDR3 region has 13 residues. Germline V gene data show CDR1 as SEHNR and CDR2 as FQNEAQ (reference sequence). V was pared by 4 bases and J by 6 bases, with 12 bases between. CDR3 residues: CASSSNEGAEAFF. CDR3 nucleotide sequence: TGTGCCAGCAGCTCGAACGAGGGGGCTGAAGCTTTCTTT.

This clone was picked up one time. The CDR3: CASSHPESEETQYF. The CDR3 DNA follows: TGTGCCAGCAGCCACCCGGAGTCGGAGGAGACCCAGTACTTC. The chain couples TRBV16 to TRBJ2-5, with unresolved D. The germline V and J ends were trimmed by 3 bases and 5 bases, with 13 bases remaining between them. Germline CDR1 KGHSY, CDR2 FQNENV. This CDR3 has 14 residues.

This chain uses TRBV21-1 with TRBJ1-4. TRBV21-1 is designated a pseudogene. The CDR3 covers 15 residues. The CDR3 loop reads CASTSEKGTNEKLFF. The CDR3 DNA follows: TGTGCCAGCACCTCAGAGAAGGGAACTAATGAAAAACTGTTTTTT.

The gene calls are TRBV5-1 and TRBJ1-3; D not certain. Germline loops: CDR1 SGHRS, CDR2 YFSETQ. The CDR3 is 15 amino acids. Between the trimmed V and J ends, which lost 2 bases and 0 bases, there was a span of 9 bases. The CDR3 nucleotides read TGCGCCAGCAGCTTCGGCCGGGACTCTGGAAACACCATATATTTT. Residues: CASSFGRDSGNTIYF.

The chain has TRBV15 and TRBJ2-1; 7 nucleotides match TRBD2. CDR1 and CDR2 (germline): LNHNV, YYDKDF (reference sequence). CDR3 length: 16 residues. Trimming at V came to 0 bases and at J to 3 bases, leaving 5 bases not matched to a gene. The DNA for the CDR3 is TGTGCCACCAGCAGAGATAGAGCGGGAAACTACAATGAGCAGTTCTTC. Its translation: CATSRDRAGNYNEQFF. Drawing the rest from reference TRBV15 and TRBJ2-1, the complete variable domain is DAMVIQNPRYQVTQFGKPVTLSCSQTLNHNVMYWYQQKSSQAPKLLFHYYDKDFNNEADTPDNFQSRRPNTSFCFLDIRSPGLGDTAMYLCATSRDRAGNYNEQFFGPGTRLTVL.

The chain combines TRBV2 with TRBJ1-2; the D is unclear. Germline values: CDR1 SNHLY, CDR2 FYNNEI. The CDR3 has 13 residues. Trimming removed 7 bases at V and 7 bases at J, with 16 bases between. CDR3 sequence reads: CASTSILGFGYTF. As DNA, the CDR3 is TGTGCCAGCACCTCGATTTTGGGATTTGGCTACACCTTC.

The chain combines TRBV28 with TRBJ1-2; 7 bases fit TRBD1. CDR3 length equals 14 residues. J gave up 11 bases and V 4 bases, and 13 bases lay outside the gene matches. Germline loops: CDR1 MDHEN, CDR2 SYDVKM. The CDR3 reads CASSSPLQGGGYTF. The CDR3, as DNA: TGTGCCAGCAGTTCCCCCCTGCAGGGGGGCGGATACACCTTC.

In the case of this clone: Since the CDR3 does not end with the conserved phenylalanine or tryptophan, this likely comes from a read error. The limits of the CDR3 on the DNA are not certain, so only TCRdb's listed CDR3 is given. This CDR3 reads CASSMGRTGVMI. This rearrangement joins TRBV19 to TRBJ1-5; TRBD1 was called by the table and not checked on the DNA. Inclusive of both ends, the CDR3 amounts to 12 amino acids. The germline CDR1 and CDR2 sequences are LNHDA and SQIVND (reference sequence).

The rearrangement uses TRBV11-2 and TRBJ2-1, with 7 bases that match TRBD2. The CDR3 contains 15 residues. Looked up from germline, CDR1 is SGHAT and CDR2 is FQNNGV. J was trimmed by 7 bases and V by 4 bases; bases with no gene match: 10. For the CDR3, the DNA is TGTGCCAGCAGCTCTCTCGCGGGAGTTGGGAATGAGCAGTTCTTC. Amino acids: CASSSLAGVGNEQFF.

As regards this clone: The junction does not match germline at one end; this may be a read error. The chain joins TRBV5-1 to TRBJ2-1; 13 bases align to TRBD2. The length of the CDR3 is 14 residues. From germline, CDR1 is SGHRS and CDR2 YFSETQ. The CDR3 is CASSSGLAGEGSVF. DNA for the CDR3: TGCGCCAGCAGCTCTGGACTAGCGGGAGAAGGGTCGGTCTTC.

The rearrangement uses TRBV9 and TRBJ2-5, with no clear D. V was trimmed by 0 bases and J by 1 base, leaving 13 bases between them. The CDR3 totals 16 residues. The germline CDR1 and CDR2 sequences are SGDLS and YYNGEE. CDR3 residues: CASSVAPGVFQETQYF. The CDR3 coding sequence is TGTGCCAGCAGCGTAGCTCCAGGTGTCTTCCAAGAGACCCAGTACTTC.

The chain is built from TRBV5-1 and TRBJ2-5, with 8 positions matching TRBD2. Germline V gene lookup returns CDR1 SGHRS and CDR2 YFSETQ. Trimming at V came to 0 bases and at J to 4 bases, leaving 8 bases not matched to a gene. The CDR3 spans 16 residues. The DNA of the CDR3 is TGCGCCAGCAGCTTGGCCTCTGGCGGGAGGAGAGAGACCCAGTACTTC. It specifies CASSLASGGRRETQYF. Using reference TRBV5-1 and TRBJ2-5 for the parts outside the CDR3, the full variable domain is KAGVTQTPRYLIKTRGQQVTLSCSPISGHRSVSWYQQTPGQGLQFLFEYFSETQRNKGNFPGRFSGRQFSNSRSEMNVSTLELGDSALYLCASSLASGGRRETQYFGPGTRLLVL.

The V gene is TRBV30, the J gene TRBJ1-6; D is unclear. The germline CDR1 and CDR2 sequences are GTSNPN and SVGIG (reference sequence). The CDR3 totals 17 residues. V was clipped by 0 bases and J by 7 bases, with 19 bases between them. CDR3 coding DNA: TGTGCCTGGAGTGTACGGGGTTCGCGCTTCCCGAATTCACCCCTCCACTTT. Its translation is CAWSVRGSRFPNSPLHF.

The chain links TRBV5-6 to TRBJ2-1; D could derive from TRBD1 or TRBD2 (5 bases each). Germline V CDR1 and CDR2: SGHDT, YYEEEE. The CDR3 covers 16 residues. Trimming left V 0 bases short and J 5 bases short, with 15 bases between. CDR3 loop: CASSLVGPGPDNEQFF. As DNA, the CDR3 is TGTGCCAGCAGCTTGGTGGGTCCGGGACCTGACAATGAGCAGTTCTTC.

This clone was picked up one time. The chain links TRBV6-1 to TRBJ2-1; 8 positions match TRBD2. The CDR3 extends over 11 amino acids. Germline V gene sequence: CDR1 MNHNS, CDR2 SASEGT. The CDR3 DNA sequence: TGTGGGACTAGCTTCTACAATGAGCAGTTCTTC. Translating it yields CGTSFYNEQFF.

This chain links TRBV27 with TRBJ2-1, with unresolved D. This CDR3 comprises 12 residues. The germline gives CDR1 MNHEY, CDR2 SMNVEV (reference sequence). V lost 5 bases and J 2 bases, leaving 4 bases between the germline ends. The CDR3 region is CASSIPYNEQFF. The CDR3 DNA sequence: TGTGCCAGCAGTATCCCCTACAATGAGCAGTTCTTC.

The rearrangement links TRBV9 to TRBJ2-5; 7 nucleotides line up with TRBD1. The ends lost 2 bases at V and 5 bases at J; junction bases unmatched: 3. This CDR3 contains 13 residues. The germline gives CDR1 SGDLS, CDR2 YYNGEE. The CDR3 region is CASSVGQMETQYF. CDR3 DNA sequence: TGTGCCAGCAGCGTGGGACAGATGGAGACCCAGTACTTC.